This TCR beta chain was recovered during a study of graft-versus-host responses after intestinal transplantation. Study-level background: Those transplanted obtained multivisceral, liver-intestinal, or isolated intestinal grafts. Tacrolimus and steroids were given for roughly 3 years to all recipients after anti-thymocyte globulin induction.

Profiled with immunoSEQ multiplex PCR; TCRdb holds only in-frame clones, not every one. The sample includes some 90,000 clones, 85% to 95% seen only once; the top ten take roughly 0.4%. In regard to this clone: Its antigen remains unidentified.

General study points: Detection of GvH clones occurred in recipient marrow, and some had their first appearance in ileum or blood.

The clonotype originates from a human donor who was the organ donor for an intestinal transplant. Here the sequenced sample was unstimulated CD8+ T cells sorted from spleen or lymph node cells, taken before transplant.

The CDR3 here is CASSPLITALTEVDTGELFF. The CDR3 nucleotides read TGTGCCAGCTCACCACTGATAACAGCATTAACAGAAGTGGACACCGGGGAGCTGTTTTTT. The chain has TRBV18 and TRBJ2-2; no reliable D call. Trimming shortened V by 1 base and J by 3 bases, and 24 bases separated the two germline ends. This CDR3 is built from 20 residues. CDR1 is KGHSH and CDR2 is LQKENI in the germline V gene.